Listed here are 9 T cell receptor beta chains from one sample, sequenced in a study of radiation and T cells in renal cell carcinoma. Sequencing used immunoSEQ multiplex PCR; TCRdb keeps in-frame clones, though not all of them. The sample includes roughly 130,000 clones, roughly four fifths of them seen just once. As to time point: blood 2 weeks post-SBRT. This sample's treatment: 15 Gy SBRT to primary tumor, nephrectomy 4 weeks later. The specimen comprised blood, sampled from a patient whose treatment included radiotherapy and nephrectomy. These TCRs come from a woman aged 55-69 years with renal cell carcinoma.

This clone was observed a few times. This chain connects TRBV7-2 to TRBJ1-1; no definite D call. CDR1 SGHTA and CDR2 FQGNSA come from the germline V gene. Trimming stripped 5 bases from V and 4 bases from J, with 14 bases between. The CDR3 is 14 amino acids. CDR3 nucleotides: TGTGCCAGCAGCCTACTCGGAAGCGCCACTGAAGCTTTCTTT. Its protein product is CASSLLGSATEAFF.

The chain joins TRBV9 to TRBJ2-2; TRBD2 matches 16 bases. The V gene end was trimmed by 0 bases and the J gene end by 1 base; junction bases not matched to a gene: 18. The germline gives CDR1 SGDLS, CDR2 YYNGEE. This CDR3 spans 24 amino acids. The CDR3 is CASSVVKPEPGLAGGPRNTGELFF. Here the CDR3 DNA reads TGTGCCAGCAGCGTAGTAAAGCCGGAACCGGGACTAGCGGGAGGGCCTCGGAACACCGGGGAGCTGTTTTTT.

The gene calls are TRBV9 and TRBJ1-2; the D gene is possibly TRBD1 (6 bases). The CDR3 consists of 13 residues. Germline V gene sequence: CDR1 SGDLS, CDR2 YYNGEE. V was cut by 4 bases and J by 4 bases, with 11 bases left in between. CDR3 in DNA: TGTGCCAGCAGCCCCCAGGGGACCTATGGCTACACCTTC. Protein: CASSPQGTYGYTF.

This clone was seen a few times. The sample has other DNA sequences that encode this CDR3 too. CDR3 in amino acids: CASSPWTANYGYTF. CDR3 bases: TGTGCCAGTAGTCCATGGACAGCTAACTATGGCTACACCTTC. The chain recombines TRBV19 with TRBJ1-2, with D perhaps TRBD1 (6 bases). CDR3 length: 14 amino acids. V was trimmed by 5 bases and J by 0 bases, leaving 10 bases between them. Looked up from germline, CDR1 is LNHDA and CDR2 is SQIVND (reference sequence).

The chain recombines TRBV28 with TRBJ2-5, with 11 bases matching TRBD2. CDR1 and CDR2 (germline): MDHEN, SYDVKM. The CDR3 is 17 residues long. V gave up 1 base and J gave up 7 bases; unmatched junction bases: 11. The CDR3 sequence: CASSLFTSGRPRGTQYF. For the CDR3, the DNA is TGTGCCAGCAGTTTATTTACTAGCGGGAGACCCCGGGGGACCCAGTACTTC.

The chain recombines TRBV19 with TRBJ1-2; the D is unclear. This CDR3 has 16 amino acids. V lost 5 bases and J lost 4, with 20 bases in between. CDR1 LNHDA and CDR2 SQIVND come from the germline V gene (reference sequence). The CDR3: CASSFDTDGGLYGYTF. The CDR3 DNA is TGTGCCAGTAGTTTTGACACCGACGGAGGGCTCTATGGCTACACCTTC.

This clone occurred a few times. J is TRBJ2-1 and V is TRBV5-1; tentative D call: TRBD2 (6 bases). This CDR3 is built from 21 residues. The V and J ends lost 5 bases and 8 bases respectively, with 38 bases between them. Per germline, CDR1 SGHRS and CDR2 YFSETQ. CDR3: CASRPRSSREALVGVGDEQFF. Written as DNA, the CDR3 is TGCGCCAGCAGACCGCGTTCCTCTAGGGAGGCCCTCGTCGGAGTAGGGGATGAGCAGTTCTTC.

This rearrangement joins TRBV19 to TRBJ1-5; no clear D gene. The CDR3 has 15 amino acids. CDR1 LNHDA and CDR2 SQIVND come from the germline V gene (reference sequence). Trimming cost V 3 bases and J 2 bases, with 11 bases left between them. CDR3 in amino acids: CASSILGIGNQPQHF. The CDR3 region has the DNA TGTGCCAGTAGTATCCTAGGTATTGGCAATCAGCCCCAGCATTTT. Supplemented by reference TRBV19 and TRBJ1-5, the full variable domain reads DGGITQSPKYLFRKEGQNVTLSCEQNLNHDAMYWYRQDPGQGLRLIYYSQIVNDFQKGDIAEGYSVSREKKESFPLTVTSAQKNPTAFYLCASSILGIGNQPQHFGDGTRLSIL.

This chain joins TRBV28 and TRBJ1-4; unclear D gene. Germline V CDR1 and CDR2: MDHEN, SYDVKM. This CDR3 region has 14 residues. The V gene lost 5 bases and the J gene lost 7 bases, with 14 bases spanning the gap. The CDR3 loop is CASSPTAAGEKLFF. In DNA form, the CDR3 reads TGTGCCAGCAGTCCCACGGCCGCAGGTGAAAAACTGTTTTTT. Supplemented by reference TRBV28 and TRBJ1-4, the full variable domain reads DVKVTQSSRYLVKRTGEKVFLECVQDMDHENMFWYRQDPGLGLRLIYFSYDVKMKEKGDIPEGYSVSREKKERFSLILESASTNQTSMYLCASSPTAAGEKLFFGSGTQLSVL.